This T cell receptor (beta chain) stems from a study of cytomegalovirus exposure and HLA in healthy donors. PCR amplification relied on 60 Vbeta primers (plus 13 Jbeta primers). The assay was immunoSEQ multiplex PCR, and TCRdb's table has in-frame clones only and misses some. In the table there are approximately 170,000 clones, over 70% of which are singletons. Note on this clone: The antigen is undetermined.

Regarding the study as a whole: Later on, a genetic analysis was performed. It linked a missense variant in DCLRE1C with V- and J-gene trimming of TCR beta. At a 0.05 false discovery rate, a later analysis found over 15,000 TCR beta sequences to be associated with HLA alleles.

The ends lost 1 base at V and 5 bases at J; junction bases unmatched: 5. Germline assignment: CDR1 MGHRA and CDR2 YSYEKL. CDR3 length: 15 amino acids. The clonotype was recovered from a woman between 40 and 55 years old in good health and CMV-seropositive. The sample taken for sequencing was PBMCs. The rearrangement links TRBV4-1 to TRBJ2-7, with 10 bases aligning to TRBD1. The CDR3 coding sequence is TGCGCCAGCAGCCAAGTTCGGGACAGGGGACACGAGCAGTACTTC. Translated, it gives CASSQVRDRGHEQYF.